This note documents a single T cell receptor beta chain sequence. Its specificity is not known. This sample stems from a study of Tregs in tolerant kidney transplant recipients. Overall study context: Antibodies separated recipient from donor cells.

The table came from immunoSEQ multiplex PCR; TCRdb's copy has only in-frame clones and leaves some out. The table lists approximately 30,000 clones, 82% of them singletons. From germline, CDR1 is SNHLY and CDR2 FYNNEI. V dropped 6 bases and J dropped 6; count of bases not matched to a gene: 2. The CDR3 is 13 residues long. This chain joins TRBV2 and TRBJ2-7; TRBD2 agrees at 13 bases. The source material was Tregs from blood cultured with allogeneic cells. The receptor was isolated from a human donor in good health. DNA for the CDR3: TGTGCCAGCAGGCGACTAGCGGGAGGCGAGCAGTACTTC. Its translation: CASRRLAGGEQYF.